These 5 T cell receptor beta chains were all obtained from the same sample, sequenced in a study of T cell responses to AZD1222 COVID-19 vaccine. Here immunoSEQ multiplex PCR was the method, and the copy in TCRdb shows in-frame clones only, minus some. This sample has about 180,000 clones, with just over 90% found just once. This specimen was peripheral blood, taken on day 0 of AZD1222 vaccination. These TCRs come from an adult in good health.

V is TRBV5-1 and J is TRBJ1-1, with TRBD1 as a possible D gene (5 bases). Germline values: CDR1 SGHRS, CDR2 YFSETQ. The CDR3 spans 11 residues. Trimming cost V 6 bases and J 11 bases, with 14 bases left between them. DNA for the CDR3: TGCGCCAGCAATCATGAGGGGAGGGCTTTCTTT. This codes for CASNHEGRAFF.

This clone was seen only once. The chain joins TRBV6-5 to TRBJ2-7; D gene unclear. This CDR3 is built from 15 residues. Deletions cut 2 bases from V and 1 base from J, with 12 bases between. Germline CDR1 MNHEY, CDR2 SVGAGI. CDR3 sequence (DNA): TGTGCCAGCAGTTACACTCCACAATCATCCTACGAGCAGTACTTC. It yields the protein CASSYTPQSSYEQYF.

The chain carries TRBV7-2 and TRBJ1-6; D may be TRBD1 (6 bases). The CDR3 runs 18 residues. Looked up from germline, CDR1 is SGHTA and CDR2 is FQGNSA. V was cut by 1 base and J by 7 bases, with 20 bases left in between. CDR3 coding DNA: TGTGCCAGCAGCTTAGACGCTATTCGGGGGCTCGGGAATTCACCCCTCCACTTT. Translating gives CASSLDAIRGLGNSPLHF. The variable domain in full, with the rest retrieved from reference TRBV7-2 and TRBJ1-6, is GAGVSQSPSNKVTEKGKDVELRCDPISGHTALYWYRQSLGQGLEFLIYFQGNSAPDKSGLPSDRFSAERTGGSVSTLTIQRTQQEDSAVYLCASSLDAIRGLGNSPLHFGNGTRLTVT.

This clone was recorded once. The V gene is TRBV5-1, the J gene TRBJ1-1, with 8 bases aligning to TRBD1. From germline, CDR1 is SGHRS and CDR2 YFSETQ. The CDR3 is 15 amino acids. The trim removed 1 base at V and 1 base at J, leaving 3 bases unmatched. CDR3 DNA: TGCGCCAGCAGCTTGTCCGGGACAGGGAACACTGAAGCTTTCTTT. This encodes CASSLSGTGNTEAFF.

In DNA form, the CDR3 reads TGTGCCAGCAGTTACTCGCGGTGGGGGGGGAGCTCCTACGAGCAGTACTTC. This sequence encodes CASSYSRWGGSSYEQYF. The chain joins TRBV6-2 or TRBV6-3 to TRBJ2-7; 7 bases fit TRBD2. CDR1 and CDR2 from the germline V gene are MNHEY and SVGEGT. J lost 0 bases, V lost 0 bases, and 8 bases had no gene match. The CDR3 runs to 17 residues.